This TCR beta chain was captured in a study of blood T cell repertoires in COVID-19. The wider study: COVID-19 samples collected from the United States, Italy and Spain covered acute and convalescent phases. Sample material is recorded as cDNA or gDNA derived from T cells, B-cell-depleted T cells, or PBMCs.

V was shortened by 4 bases and J by 1 base, with 11 bases between the two germline ends. The CDR3 extends over 14 amino acids. Germline-derived CDR1 and CDR2 are LNHNV and YYDKDF (reference sequence). TCRdb keeps only in-frame clones here, not all; method: immunoSEQ multiplex PCR. The data show more than 300,000 clones, about 89% seen once. This sequence joins TRBV15 and TRBJ2-7, with D possibly matching TRBD2 (6 bases). Specimen: peripheral blood. The TCR comes from a woman aged 25 to 39 with COVID-19, enrolled during active disease. CDR3 sequence: CATSKLATSYEQYF. CDR3 nucleotides: TGTGCCACCAGCAAGCTAGCGACTTCCTACGAGCAGTACTTC.